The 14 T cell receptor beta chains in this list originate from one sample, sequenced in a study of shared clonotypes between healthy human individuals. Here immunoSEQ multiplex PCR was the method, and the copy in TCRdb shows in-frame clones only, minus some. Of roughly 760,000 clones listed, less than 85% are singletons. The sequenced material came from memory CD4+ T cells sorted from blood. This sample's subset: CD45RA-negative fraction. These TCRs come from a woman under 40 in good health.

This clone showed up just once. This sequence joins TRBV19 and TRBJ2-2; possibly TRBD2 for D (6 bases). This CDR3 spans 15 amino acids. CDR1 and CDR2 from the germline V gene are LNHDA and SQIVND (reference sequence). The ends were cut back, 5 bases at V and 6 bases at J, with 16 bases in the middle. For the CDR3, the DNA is TGTGCCAGTAGTGCTAGCTGGAGGAGGGCCGGGGAGCTGTTTTTT. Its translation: CASSASWRRAGELFF.

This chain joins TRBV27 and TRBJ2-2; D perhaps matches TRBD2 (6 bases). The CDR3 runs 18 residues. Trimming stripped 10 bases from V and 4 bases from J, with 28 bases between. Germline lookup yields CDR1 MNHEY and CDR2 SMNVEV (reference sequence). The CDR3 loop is CATRAVVGGGGRTGELFF. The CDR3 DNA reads TGTGCCACACGAGCGGTCGTGGGGGGTGGAGGGCGCACCGGGGAGCTGTTTTTT.

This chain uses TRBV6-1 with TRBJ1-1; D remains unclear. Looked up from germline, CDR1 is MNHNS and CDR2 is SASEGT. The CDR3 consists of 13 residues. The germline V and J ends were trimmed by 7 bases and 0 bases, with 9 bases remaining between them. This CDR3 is CASNLQLNTEAFF. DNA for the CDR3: TGTGCCAGCAATCTACAGCTGAACACTGAAGCTTTCTTT.

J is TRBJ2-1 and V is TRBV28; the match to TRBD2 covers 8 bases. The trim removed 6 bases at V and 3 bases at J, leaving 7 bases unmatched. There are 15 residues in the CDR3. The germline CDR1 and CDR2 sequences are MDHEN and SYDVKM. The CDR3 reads CASSTISGNYNEQFF. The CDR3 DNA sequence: TGTGCCAGCAGCACGATTAGCGGGAACTACAATGAGCAGTTCTTC.

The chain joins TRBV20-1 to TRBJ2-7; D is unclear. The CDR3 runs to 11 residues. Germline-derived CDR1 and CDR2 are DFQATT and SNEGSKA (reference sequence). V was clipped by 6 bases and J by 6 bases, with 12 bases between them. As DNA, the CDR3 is TGCAGTGCGCCGTCCGTTCGCGAGCAGTACTTC. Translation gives CSAPSVREQYF.

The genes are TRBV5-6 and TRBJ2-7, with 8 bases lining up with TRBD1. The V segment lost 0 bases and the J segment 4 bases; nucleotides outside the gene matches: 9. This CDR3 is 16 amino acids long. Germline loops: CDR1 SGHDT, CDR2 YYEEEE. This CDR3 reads CASSLATDRVGYEQYF. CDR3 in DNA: TGTGCCAGCAGCTTGGCGACGGACAGGGTTGGGTACGAGCAGTACTTC.

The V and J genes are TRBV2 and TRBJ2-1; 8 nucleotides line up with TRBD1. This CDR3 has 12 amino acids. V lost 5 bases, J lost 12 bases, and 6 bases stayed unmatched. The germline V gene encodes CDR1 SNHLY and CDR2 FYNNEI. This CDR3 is CASSSGGNWQFF. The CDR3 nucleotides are TGTGCCAGCAGTTCAGGGGGCAATTGGCAGTTCTTC.

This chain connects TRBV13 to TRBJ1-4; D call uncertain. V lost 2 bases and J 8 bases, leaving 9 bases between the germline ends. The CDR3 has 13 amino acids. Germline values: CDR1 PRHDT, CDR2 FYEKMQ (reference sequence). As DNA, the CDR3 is TGTGCCAGCAGCTTATCCCCAGTCGAAAAACTGTTTTTT. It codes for CASSLSPVEKLFF.

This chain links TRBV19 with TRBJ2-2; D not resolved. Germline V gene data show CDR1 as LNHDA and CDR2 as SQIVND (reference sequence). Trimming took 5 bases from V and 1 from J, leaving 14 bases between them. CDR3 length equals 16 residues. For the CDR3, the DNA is TGTGCCAGTAGTCCACCCAGGTTGGTGAACACCGGGGAGCTGTTTTTT. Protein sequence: CASSPPRLVNTGELFF.

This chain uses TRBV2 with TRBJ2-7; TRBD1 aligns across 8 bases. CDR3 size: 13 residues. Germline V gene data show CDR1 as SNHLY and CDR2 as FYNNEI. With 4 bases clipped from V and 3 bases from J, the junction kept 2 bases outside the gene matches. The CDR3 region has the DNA TGTGCCAGCAGTGGGGACAGGAGCTACGAGCAGTACTTC. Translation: CASSGDRSYEQYF.

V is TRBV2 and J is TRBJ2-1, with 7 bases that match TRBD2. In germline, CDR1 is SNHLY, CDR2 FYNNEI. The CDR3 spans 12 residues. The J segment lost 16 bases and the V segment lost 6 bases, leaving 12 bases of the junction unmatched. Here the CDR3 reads CASSGTSGRGFF. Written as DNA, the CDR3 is TGTGCCAGCAGCGGAACGAGTGGGAGGGGATTCTTC.

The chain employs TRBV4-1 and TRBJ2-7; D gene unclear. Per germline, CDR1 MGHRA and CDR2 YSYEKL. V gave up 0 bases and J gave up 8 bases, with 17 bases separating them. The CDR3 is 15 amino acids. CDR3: CASSQDELAVRKQYF. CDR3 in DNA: TGCGCCAGCAGCCAAGACGAACTTGCAGTACGGAAGCAGTACTTC.

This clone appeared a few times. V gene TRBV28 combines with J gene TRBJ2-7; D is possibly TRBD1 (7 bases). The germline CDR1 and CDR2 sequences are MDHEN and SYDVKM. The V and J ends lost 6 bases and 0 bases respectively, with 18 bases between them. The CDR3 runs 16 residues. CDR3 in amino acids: CASSALRGAISYEQYF. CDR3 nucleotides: TGTGCCAGCAGCGCCCTCAGGGGGGCCATCTCCTACGAGCAGTACTTC.

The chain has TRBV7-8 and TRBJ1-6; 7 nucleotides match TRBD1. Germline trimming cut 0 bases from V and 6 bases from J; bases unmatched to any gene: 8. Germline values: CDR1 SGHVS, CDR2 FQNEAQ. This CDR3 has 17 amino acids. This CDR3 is CASSLAYPGQINSPLHF. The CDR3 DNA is TGTGCCAGCAGCTTAGCCTATCCGGGACAGATTAATTCACCCCTCCACTTT.